The 5 T cell receptor beta chains in this list originate from one sample, sequenced in a study of cytomegalovirus exposure and HLA in healthy donors. The data were produced by immunoSEQ multiplex PCR, yet TCRdb's version contains in-frame clones alone and is incomplete. The sample holds approximately 90,000 clones, roughly 96% seen once. The specimen sequenced was PBMCs. These receptors all come from a man between 18 and 29 years old in good health and CMV-seronegative.

V and J are TRBV19 and TRBJ1-2; D is possibly TRBD1 (6 bases). The germline V gene has CDR1 LNHDA and CDR2 SQIVND (reference sequence). CDR3 size: 12 residues. The ends were cut back, 8 bases at V and 3 bases at J, with 10 bases in the middle. The CDR3 spells CASQDRYYGYTF. In DNA, the CDR3 is TGTGCCAGTCAGGACAGATACTATGGCTACACCTTC.

V is TRBV9 and J is TRBJ2-1, with 10 bases fitting TRBD2. With V trimmed by 1 base and J by 6 bases, 4 bases remained unmatched. This CDR3 comprises 15 residues. Germline V gene data show CDR1 as SGDLS and CDR2 as YYNGEE. The CDR3 reads CASSVSGRAPNEQFF. For the CDR3, the DNA is TGTGCCAGCAGCGTAAGCGGGAGGGCCCCCAATGAGCAGTTCTTC.

V gene TRBV5-1 combines with J gene TRBJ1-4; possibly TRBD1 for D (6 bases). CDR3 length: 14 amino acids. V was clipped by 4 bases and J by 4 bases, with 11 bases between them. Germline assignment: CDR1 SGHRS and CDR2 YFSETQ. CDR3 in amino acids: CASSPGQVNEKLFF. For the CDR3, the DNA is TGCGCCAGCAGCCCGGGACAAGTTAATGAAAAACTGTTTTTT.

The count of this clone is one. The genes are TRBV5-8 and TRBJ1-4; perhaps TRBD1 as D (6 bases). The CDR3 is 14 amino acids. Per germline, CDR1 SGHTS and CDR2 YDEGEE. V dropped 3 bases and J dropped 8 bases, with 14 bases sitting between them. CDR3 sequence: CASSSQGREEKLFF. CDR3 sequence (DNA): TGTGCCAGCAGCTCACAGGGACGGGAAGAAAAACTGTTTTTT.

This clone was seen a single time. This chain links TRBV19 with TRBJ1-1; a possible D gene is TRBD1 (6 bases). Trimming shortened V by 4 bases and J by 4 bases, and 22 bases separated the two germline ends. Looked up from germline, CDR1 is LNHDA and CDR2 is SQIVND (reference sequence). The CDR3 extends over 17 amino acids. Written as DNA, the CDR3 is TGTGCCAGTAGTAGCCGCCCCGTGAGGGGGAAGGGCACTGAAGCTTTCTTT. Amino acids: CASSSRPVRGKGTEAFF.